Listed here is a single T cell receptor (beta chain). It lacks a known antigen. No qualities accompany the bases; no much larger clone lies one base away. This sample stems from a study of blood T cell repertoires in COVID-19 (dated by TCRdb to the early 2020s). About the investigation overall: Collaborator samples came from the United States, Italy and Spain and covered acute and convalescent phases of COVID-19. The material from the prospective study consisted of cDNA or gDNA derived from T cells, B-cell-depleted T cells, or PBMCs. The dataset comprised deeply sampled blood TCRbeta repertoires from subjects exposed to, actively infected with, or recovered from COVID-19. The repertoires were released in a freely available public database meant as a resource for research on the immune response to SARS-CoV-2. The samples were drawn from the first 160 participants of the ongoing ImmuneRACE study and from 950 to 1,500 subjects provided by 6 global collaborators. A de-identified subject ID, COVID-19 status, age in years and sex were almost always included in the sample metadata. Where available, HLA class I and class II types were obtained from metadata supplied by the sample provider rather than from assay-based typing. Study-wide findings and limitations: Clinical and demographic metadata were provided uncurated, with the amount varying by source and participant.

The CDR3 runs 16 residues from the cysteine to the phenylalanine. Only CDR3 DNA remains: 48 bases, in frame from the first base. The germline V gene encodes CDR1 SGHTA and CDR2 FQGTGA. Compared with germline, V lacks 3 bases and J lacks 6 bases; bases without a gene match: 8. The collaborating institutions used their own protocols to collect whole blood in K2EDTA tubes. Collaborator samples were shipped for TCRbeta analysis as frozen whole blood, isolated PBMCs, or DNA extracted from either sample type. The immunoSEQ Assay, a bias-controlled multiplex PCR, was used to amplify TCRbeta CDR3 regions from genomic DNA. On the study's bioinformatics: The number of nucleated cells in each sample was estimated from the amplification of reference gene primers within the assay. To quantify the absolute abundance of each unique TCRbeta CDR3 rearrangement, sequence reads were collapsed and filtered. For each sample, productive Simpson clonality was calculated as the square root of Simpson's diversity index over productive rearrangements. This immuneACCESS table, as held by TCRdb, lists in-frame sequences with V and J called but not all clones. Of the missing ones, under half trace to an unresolved V gene in checked studies; the others have no known cause. V and J calls and clone size are given by that table; D and trimming were obtained from the DNA. Here the sample has approximately 140,000 clones; around 84% occur a single time. The top ten hold around 2.1% of the sample.

The sequence came from a man aged 70-80 years with acute or convalescent COVID-19. The V gene is TRBV7-3 and the J gene is TRBJ2-1; the central 10 bases match TRBD2. Material for sequencing was peripheral blood. The CDR3 is CASSFRALAGSNEQFF. The DNA sequence is TGTGCCAGCAGCTTTCGGGCACTAGCGGGATCCAATGAGCAGTTCTTC. Reference TRBV7-3 and TRBJ2-1 genes cover what lies past the CDR3, so the full variable domain is GAGVSQTPSNKVTEKGKYVELRCDPISGHTALYWYRQSLGQGPEFLIYFQGTGAADDSGLPNDRFFAVRPEGSVSTLKIQRTERGDSAVYLCASSFRALAGSNEQFFGPGTRLTVL.